This section outlines one T cell receptor (beta chain) sequence together with its context. This CDR3 region has 17 residues. The germline V gene has CDR1 SGHAT and CDR2 FQNNGV. V was pared by 4 bases and J by 6 bases, with 21 bases between. Primers for the PCR totalled 60 Vbeta and 13 Jbeta. Some clones are missing from TCRdb's copy, which holds only in-frame ones; the method was immunoSEQ multiplex PCR. The sample yields around 180,000 clones, around 80% seen once. The sample comes from a study of cytomegalovirus exposure and HLA in healthy donors. The wider study: The study placed around 85% of its 398 genotyped donors in the Caucasian-associated ancestry cluster.

The rearrangement uses TRBV11-2 and TRBJ2-2; TRBD2 is a possible D gene (5 bases). The sample was PBMCs. The TCR was taken from a boy between 2 and 10 years old in good health and CMV-seronegative. CDR3 bases: TGTGCCAGCAGCTCCCGCGGACGGGGTGGCCGTCCCGGGGAGCTGTTTTTT. Protein sequence: CASSSRGRGGRPGELFF.